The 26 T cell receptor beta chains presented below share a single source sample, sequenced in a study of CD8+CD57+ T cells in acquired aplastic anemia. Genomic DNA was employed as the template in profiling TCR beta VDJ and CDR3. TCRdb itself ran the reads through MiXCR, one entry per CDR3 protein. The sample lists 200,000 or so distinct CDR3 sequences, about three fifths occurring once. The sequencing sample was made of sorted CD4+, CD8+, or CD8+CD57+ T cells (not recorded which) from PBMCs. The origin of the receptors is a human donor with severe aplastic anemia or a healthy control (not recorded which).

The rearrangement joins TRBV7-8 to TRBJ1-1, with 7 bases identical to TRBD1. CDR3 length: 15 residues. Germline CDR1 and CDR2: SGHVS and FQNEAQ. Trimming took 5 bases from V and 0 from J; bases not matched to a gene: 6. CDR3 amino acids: CASSPTTGMNTEAFF. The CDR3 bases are TGTGCCAGCAGCCCGACGACAGGGATGAACACTGAAGCTTTCTTT.

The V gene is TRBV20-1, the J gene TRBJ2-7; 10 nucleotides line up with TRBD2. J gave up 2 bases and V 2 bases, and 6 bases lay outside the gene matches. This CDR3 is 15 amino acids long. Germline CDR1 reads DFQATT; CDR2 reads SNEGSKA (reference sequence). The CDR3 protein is CSARQREGPPYEQYF. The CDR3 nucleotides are TGCAGTGCTAGACAGCGGGAGGGCCCTCCCTACGAGCAGTACTTC.

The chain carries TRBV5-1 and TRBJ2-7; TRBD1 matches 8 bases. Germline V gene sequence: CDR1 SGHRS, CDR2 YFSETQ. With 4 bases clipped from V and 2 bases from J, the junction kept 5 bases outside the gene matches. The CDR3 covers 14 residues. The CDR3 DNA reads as TGCGCCAGCAGCGTGACAGGGGCCACCTACGAGCAGTACTTC. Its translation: CASSVTGATYEQYF.

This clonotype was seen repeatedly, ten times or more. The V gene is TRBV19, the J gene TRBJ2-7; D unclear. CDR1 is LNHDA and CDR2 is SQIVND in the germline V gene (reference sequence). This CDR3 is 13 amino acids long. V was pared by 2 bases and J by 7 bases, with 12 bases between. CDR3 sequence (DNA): TGTGCCAGTAGTATATCCCTTCACGAAGAGCAGTACTTC. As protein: CASSISLHEEQYF.

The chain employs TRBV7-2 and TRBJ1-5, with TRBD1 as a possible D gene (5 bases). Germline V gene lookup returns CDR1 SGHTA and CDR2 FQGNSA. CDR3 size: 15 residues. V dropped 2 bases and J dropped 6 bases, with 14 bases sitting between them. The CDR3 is CASSLLGQGGQPQHF. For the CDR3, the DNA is TGTGCCAGCAGCTTATTAGGGCAGGGCGGTCAGCCCCAGCATTTT.

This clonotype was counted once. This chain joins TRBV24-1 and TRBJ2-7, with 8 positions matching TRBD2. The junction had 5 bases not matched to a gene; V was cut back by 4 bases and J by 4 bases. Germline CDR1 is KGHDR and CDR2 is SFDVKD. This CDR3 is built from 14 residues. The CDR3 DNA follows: TGTGCCACCAGTGACGGTAGCGGGACGTACGAGCAGTACTTC. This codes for CATSDGSGTYEQYF.

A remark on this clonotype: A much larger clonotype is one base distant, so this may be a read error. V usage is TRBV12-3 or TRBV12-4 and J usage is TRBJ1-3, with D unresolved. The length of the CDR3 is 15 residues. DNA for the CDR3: TGTGCCAGCAGTTACCCCCAGGAAACTGGAAACACCATGTATTTT. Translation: CASSYPQETGNTMYF.

As DNA, the CDR3 is TGTGCCAGCAGTGAAGCGCGAAACACCGGGGAGCTGTTTTTT. This sequence encodes CASSEARNTGELFF. The V call is TRBV2, the J call TRBJ2-2; D is unclear. The length of the CDR3 is 14 residues. The germline gives CDR1 SNHLY, CDR2 FYNNEI. Trimming cost V 0 bases and J 2 bases, with 4 bases left between them. The variable domain in full, with the rest retrieved from reference TRBV2 and TRBJ2-2, is EPEVTQTPSHQVTQMGQEVILRCVPISNHLYFYWYRQILGQKVEFLVSFYNNEISEKSEIFDDQFSVERPDGSNFTLKIRSTKLEDSAMYFCASSEARNTGELFFGEGSRLTVL.

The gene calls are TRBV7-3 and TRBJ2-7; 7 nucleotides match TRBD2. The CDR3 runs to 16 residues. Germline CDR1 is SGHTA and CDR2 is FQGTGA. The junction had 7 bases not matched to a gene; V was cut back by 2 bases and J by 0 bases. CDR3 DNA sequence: TGTGCCAGCAGCTTAGGGCCGGGACTAAACTCCTACGAGCAGTACTTC. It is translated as CASSLGPGLNSYEQYF.

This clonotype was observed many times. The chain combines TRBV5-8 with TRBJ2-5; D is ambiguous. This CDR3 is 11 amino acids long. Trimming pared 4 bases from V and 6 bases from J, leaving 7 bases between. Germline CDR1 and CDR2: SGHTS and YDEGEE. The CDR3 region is CASSIEQTQYF. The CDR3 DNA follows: TGTGCCAGCAGCATTGAACAGACCCAGTACTTC. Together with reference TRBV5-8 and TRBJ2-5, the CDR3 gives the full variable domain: EAGVTQSPTHLIKTRGQQATLRCSPISGHTSVYWYQQALGLGLQFLLWYDEGEERNRGNFPPRFSGRQFPNYSSELNVNALELEDSALYLCASSIEQTQYFGPGTRLLVL.

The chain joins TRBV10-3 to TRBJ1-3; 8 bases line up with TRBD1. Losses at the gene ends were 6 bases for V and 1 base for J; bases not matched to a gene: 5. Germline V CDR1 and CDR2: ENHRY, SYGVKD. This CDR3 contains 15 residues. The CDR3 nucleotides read TGTGCCATCAGGGATACAGGGGGATCTGGAAACACCATATATTTT. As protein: CAIRDTGGSGNTIYF.

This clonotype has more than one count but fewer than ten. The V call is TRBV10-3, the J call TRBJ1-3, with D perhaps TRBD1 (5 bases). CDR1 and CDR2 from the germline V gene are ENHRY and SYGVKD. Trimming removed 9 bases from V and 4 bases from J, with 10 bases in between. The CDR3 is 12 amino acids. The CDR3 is CAMAGPGNTIYF. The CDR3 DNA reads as TGTGCCATGGCAGGGCCGGGAAACACCATATATTTT.

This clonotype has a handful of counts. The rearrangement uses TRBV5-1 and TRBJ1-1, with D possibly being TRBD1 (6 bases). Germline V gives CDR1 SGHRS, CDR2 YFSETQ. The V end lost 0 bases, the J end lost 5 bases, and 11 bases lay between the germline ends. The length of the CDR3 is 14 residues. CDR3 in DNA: TGCGCCAGCAGCTTGGCCCGAGGGGGAACTGAAGCTTTCTTT. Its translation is CASSLARGGTEAFF.

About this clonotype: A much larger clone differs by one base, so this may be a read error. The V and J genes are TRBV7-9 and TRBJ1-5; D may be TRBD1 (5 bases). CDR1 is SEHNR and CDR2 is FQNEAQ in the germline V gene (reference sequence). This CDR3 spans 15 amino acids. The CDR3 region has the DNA TGTGCCAGCAGCCCAGGGTATGACGGCAATCAGCCCCATCATTTT. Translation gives CASSPGYDGNQPHHF.

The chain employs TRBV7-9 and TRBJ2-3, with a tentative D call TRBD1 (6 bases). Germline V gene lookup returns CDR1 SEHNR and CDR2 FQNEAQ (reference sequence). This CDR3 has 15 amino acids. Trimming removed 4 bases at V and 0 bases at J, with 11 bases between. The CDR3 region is CASSWLTGSTDTQYF. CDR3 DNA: TGTGCCAGCAGCTGGTTGACAGGAAGCACAGATACGCAGTATTTT.

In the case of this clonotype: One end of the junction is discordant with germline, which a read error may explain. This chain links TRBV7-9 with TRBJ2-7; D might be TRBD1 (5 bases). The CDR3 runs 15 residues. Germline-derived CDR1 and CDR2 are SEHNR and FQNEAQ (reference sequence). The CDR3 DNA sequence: TGTGCTAGCAGCCACCTCGGCAGGGCATCCTATGAGCAGTACTTC. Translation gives CASSHLGRASYEQYF.

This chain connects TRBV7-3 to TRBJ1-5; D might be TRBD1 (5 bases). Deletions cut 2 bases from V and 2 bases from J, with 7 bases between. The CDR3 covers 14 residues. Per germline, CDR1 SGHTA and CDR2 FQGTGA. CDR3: CASSLGGRNQPQHF. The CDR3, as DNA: TGTGCCAGCAGCTTAGGGGGTCGCAATCAGCCCCAGCATTTT.

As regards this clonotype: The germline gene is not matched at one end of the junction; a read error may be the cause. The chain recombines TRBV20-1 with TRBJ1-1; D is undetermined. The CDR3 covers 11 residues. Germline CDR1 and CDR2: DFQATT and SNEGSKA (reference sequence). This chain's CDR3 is CSARGSTEAFF. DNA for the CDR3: TGCAGTGCAAGAGGATCAACTGAAGCTTTCTTT.

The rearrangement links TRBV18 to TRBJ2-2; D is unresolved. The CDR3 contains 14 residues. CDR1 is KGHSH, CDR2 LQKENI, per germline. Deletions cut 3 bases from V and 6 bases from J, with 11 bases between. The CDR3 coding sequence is TGTGCCAGCTCACCTAGACCTGAGGCCGGGGAGCTGTTTTTT. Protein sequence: CASSPRPEAGELFF.

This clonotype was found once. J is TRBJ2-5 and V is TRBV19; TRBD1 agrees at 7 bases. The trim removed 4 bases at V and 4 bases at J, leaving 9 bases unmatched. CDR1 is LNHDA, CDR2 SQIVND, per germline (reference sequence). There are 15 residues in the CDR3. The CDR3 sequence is CASSTENRGGETQYF. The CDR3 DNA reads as TGTGCCAGTAGTACGGAAAACAGGGGTGGAGAGACCCAGTACTTC. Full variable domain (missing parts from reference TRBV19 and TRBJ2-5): DGGITQSPKYLFRKEGQNVTLSCEQNLNHDAMYWYRQDPGQGLRLIYYSQIVNDFQKGDIAEGYSVSREKKESFPLTVTSAQKNPTAFYLCASSTENRGGETQYFGPGTRLLVL.

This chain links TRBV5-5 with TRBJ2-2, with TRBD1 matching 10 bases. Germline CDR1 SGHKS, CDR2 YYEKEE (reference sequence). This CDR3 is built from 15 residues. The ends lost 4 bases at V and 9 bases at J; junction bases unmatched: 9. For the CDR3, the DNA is TGTGCCAGCAGCCCCGCCGGGACAGGGGACAGGGAGCTGTTTTTT. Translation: CASSPAGTGDRELFF.

CDR3 DNA: TGTGCCAGTAGTATTACAGGGGGAAACACCATATATTTT. It is translated as CASSITGGNTIYF. V gene TRBV19 combines with J gene TRBJ1-3; D possibly corresponds to TRBD1 (6 bases). Germline lookup yields CDR1 LNHDA and CDR2 SQIVND (reference sequence). With 3 bases removed from V and 4 bases from J, the gap between germline ends came to 7 bases. The length of the CDR3 is 13 residues.

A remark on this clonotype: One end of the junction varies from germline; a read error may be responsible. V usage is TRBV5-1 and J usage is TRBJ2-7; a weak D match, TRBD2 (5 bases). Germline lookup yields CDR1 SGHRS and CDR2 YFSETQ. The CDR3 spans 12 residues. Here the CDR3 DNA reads TGTGCCCGTCTCGAGGGAACCTACGAGCAGTACTTC. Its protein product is CARLEGTYEQYF.

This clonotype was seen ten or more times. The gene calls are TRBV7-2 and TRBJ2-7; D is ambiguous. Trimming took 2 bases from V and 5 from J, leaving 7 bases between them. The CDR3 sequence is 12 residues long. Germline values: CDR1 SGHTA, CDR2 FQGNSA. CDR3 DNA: TGTGCCAGCAGCTTATATCTAAACGAGCAGTACTTC. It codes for CASSLYLNEQYF.

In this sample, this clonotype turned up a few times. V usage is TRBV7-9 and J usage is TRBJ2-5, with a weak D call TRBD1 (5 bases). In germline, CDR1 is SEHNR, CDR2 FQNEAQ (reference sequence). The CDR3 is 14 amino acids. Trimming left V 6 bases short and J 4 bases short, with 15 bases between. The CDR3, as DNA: TGTGCCAGCAGTCCCGACAGAGCTGGAGAGACCCAGTACTTC. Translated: CASSPDRAGETQYF.

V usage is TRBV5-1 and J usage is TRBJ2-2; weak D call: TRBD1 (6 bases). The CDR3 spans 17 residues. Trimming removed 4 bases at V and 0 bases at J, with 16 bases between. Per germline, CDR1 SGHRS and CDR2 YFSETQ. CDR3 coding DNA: TGCGCCAGCAGCCTAGTGCTACAGGGAACGAACACCGGGGAGCTGTTTTTT. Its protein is CASSLVLQGTNTGELFF.